This note documents a single TCR beta chain sequence. Its antigen remains unidentified. No per-base quality is available; no much larger clone lies one base away. Participants in the prospective study were enrolled through a virtual design, were aged about 18 to 100 years, and lived in approximately 24 United States geographic areas. To assign participants to cohorts, the prospective study relied on clinical history that participants themselves reported in a screening survey and a study questionnaire. Recovered participants in ImmuneRACE Cohort 3 were defined by two consecutive negative NP/OP PCR tests, clearance by a healthcare professional, or resolution of symptoms. In the prospective study, whole blood, serum and a nasopharyngeal or oropharyngeal swab were collected from each participant by mobile phlebotomists. Participants in the prospective study had the option to provide additional blood draws and questionnaires over an approximately 2-month period. Before DNA extraction, prospective study blood samples were shipped either frozen or at room temperature.

TCRbeta CDR3 regions were amplified from genomic DNA using the immunoSEQ Assay, a bias-controlled multiplex PCR. Under the source paper's analysis protocol: The number of nucleated cells in each sample was estimated from the amplification of reference gene primers within the assay. Sequence reads were collapsed and filtered to measure the absolute abundance of every unique TCRbeta CDR3 rearrangement. For each sample, productive Simpson clonality was calculated as the square root of Simpson's diversity index over productive rearrangements. Held by TCRdb, this immuneACCESS table contains in-frame sequences only and omits some clones. Under half of the omission traces to an unresolved V gene where checked; the cause of the rest is unknown. V and J calls and clone size are those listed in that table; D and trimming were worked out from the DNA. Here the sample has about 280,000 clones; 89% occur a single time. Approximately 1.8% of the sample comes from the top ten.

This sample is drawn from a study of blood T cell repertoires in COVID-19 (TCRdb year 2020). General notes on the study: Samples from collaborators originated in the United States, Italy and Spain and spanned both the acute and convalescent phases of COVID-19. The material from the prospective study consisted of cDNA or gDNA derived from T cells, B-cell-depleted T cells, or PBMCs. Subjects who had been exposed to COVID-19, were actively infected with it, or had recovered from it provided the deeply sampled blood TCRbeta repertoires that made up the dataset. The repertoires were made available in a free public database intended to serve as a resource for research on the immune response to SARS-CoV-2. Samples came from the ongoing ImmuneRACE study (first 160 participants) plus 1,254 subjects from 6 global collaborators. Sample metadata almost always included a de-identified subject ID, COVID-19 status, age in years and sex. HLA class I and class II types, where available, came from metadata supplied by the sample provider rather than from assay-based typing.

V is shortened by 7 bases, J by 6 bases, and the region joining them spans 22 bases. Taken from cysteine to phenylalanine, the CDR3 has 15 residues. Solely the CDR3 DNA is kept, with 45 bases framed from the first base. The germline V gene supplies CDR1 SNHLY and CDR2 FYNNEI. Study-wide findings and limitations: The quantity of clinical and demographic metadata differed by source and by participant and was supplied without curation.

The sequenced sample was PBMCs or T cells enriched from blood (not recorded which). This receptor chain uses TRBV2 and TRBJ2-7; tentative D gene TRBD2, with 5 bases matching. This clonotype originated in an older woman who had recovered from COVID-19. The CDR3 is CASIPRRKEGPEQYF. The nucleotide sequence reads as follows: TGTGCCAGCATTCCTCGACGAAAAGAGGGTCCCGAGCAGTACTTC.